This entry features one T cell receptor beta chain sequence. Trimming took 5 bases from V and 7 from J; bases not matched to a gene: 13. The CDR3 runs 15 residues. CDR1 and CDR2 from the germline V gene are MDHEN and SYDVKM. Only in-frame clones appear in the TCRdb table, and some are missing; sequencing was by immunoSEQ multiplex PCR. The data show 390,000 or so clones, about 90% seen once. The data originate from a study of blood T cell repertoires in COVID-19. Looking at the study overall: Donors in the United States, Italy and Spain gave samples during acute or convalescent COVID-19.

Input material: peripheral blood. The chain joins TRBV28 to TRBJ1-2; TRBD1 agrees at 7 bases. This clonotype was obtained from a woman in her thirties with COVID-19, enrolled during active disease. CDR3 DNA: TGTGCCAGCAGTCCTAAAGACAGGGATCAGGGTGGCTACACCTTC. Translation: CASSPKDRDQGGYTF.